This T cell receptor (beta chain) comes out of a study of response to subunit inactivated influenza vaccine. TCRdb redid the calling of the RT-PCR reads with MiXCR, one entry per CDR3 protein. The table lists about 520,000 distinct CDR3 sequences, approximately 7.7% of them singletons, with around 14% in the top ten. This clonotype was recorded many times. Its target is unknown. From germline, CDR1 is SGHRS and CDR2 YFSETQ. Trimming pared 5 bases from V and 0 bases from J, leaving 12 bases between. This CDR3 is built from 14 residues. Study results and limitations: T cells newly recruited by each seasonal influenza vaccination are few, the authors suggested.

The J gene is TRBJ2-7, the V gene TRBV5-1; D call uncertain. This clonotype was sampled from a man between 50 and 75 years old who received an inactivated influenza vaccine. Source: PBMCs from blood, taken roughly 24 months after vaccination. Here the CDR3 DNA reads TGCGCCAGCAGGCTTGGACGGAGCTCCTACGAGCAGTACTTC. Amino acids: CASRLGRSSYEQYF.